These 6 T cell receptor beta chains originate from one sample sequenced in a study of blood T cell repertoires in COVID-19. Profiled with immunoSEQ multiplex PCR; TCRdb holds only in-frame clones, not every one. This sample has 150,000 to 200,000 clones, with 80% to 85% found just once. The sample consisted of peripheral blood. All receptors come from a man aged 18 to 29 with active or convalescent COVID-19.

This clone was counted only a few times. The chain is built from TRBV7-9 and TRBJ2-2; D remains ambiguous. The CDR3 spans 11 residues. Per germline, CDR1 SEHNR and CDR2 FQNEAQ (reference sequence). Trimming took off 5 bases at V and 6 bases at J, with 4 bases between the two ends. The chain's CDR3 is CASSRSGELFF. CDR3 in DNA: TGTGCCAGCAGCCGGTCCGGGGAGCTGTTTTTT.

Notes on this clone: This CDR3 is also generated by other DNA sequences in the sample. The chain uses TRBV19 and TRBJ1-1; 8 nucleotides agree with TRBD1. Unmatched junction bases numbered 2, after V lost 2 bases and J lost 0 bases. CDR1 is LNHDA, CDR2 SQIVND, per germline (reference sequence). The CDR3 has 15 residues. The CDR3 DNA reads TGTGCCAGTAGTATAAGACAGGGGCTGAACACTGAAGCTTTCTTT. Its translation is CASSIRQGLNTEAFF.

This rearrangement joins TRBV19 to TRBJ2-1; 8 nucleotides line up with TRBD2. V shed 1 base and J 6 bases; nucleotides not matched to a gene: 14. The CDR3 sequence is 18 residues long. CDR1 and CDR2 (germline): LNHDA, SQIVND (reference sequence). This CDR3 reads CASSIVLLYGGALNEQFF. CDR3 in DNA: TGTGCCAGTAGTATAGTATTACTCTACGGGGGGGCGCTCAATGAGCAGTTCTTC.

The rearrangement joins TRBV28 to TRBJ1-5, with a tentative D call TRBD1 (5 bases). Germline values: CDR1 MDHEN, CDR2 SYDVKM. The CDR3 has 15 residues. V gave up 0 bases and J gave up 4 bases, with 10 bases separating them. The CDR3 sequence: CASSLWQGLNQPQHF. The DNA of the CDR3 is TGTGCCAGCAGTTTATGGCAGGGCTTGAATCAGCCCCAGCATTTT.

The gene calls are TRBV4-1 and TRBJ2-7, with D possibly TRBD2 on 6 matching bases. V lost 3 bases to trimming and J lost 3 bases, with 15 bases between them. Germline CDR1 reads MGHRA; CDR2 reads YSYEKL. This CDR3 has 15 residues. This CDR3 is CASSQAGLNLYEQYF. In nucleotides, the CDR3 is TGCGCCAGCAGCCAGGCGGGATTAAACCTCTACGAGCAGTACTTC.

The chain couples TRBV2 to TRBJ1-6; no definite D call. The CDR3 extends over 13 amino acids. Trimming took off 4 bases at V and 13 bases at J, with 14 bases between the two ends. Germline CDR1 SNHLY, CDR2 FYNNEI. The CDR3 DNA is TGTGCCAGCAGTGGGCTCCTAGGGAGGCCCCTCCACTTT. Protein sequence: CASSGLLGRPLHF.